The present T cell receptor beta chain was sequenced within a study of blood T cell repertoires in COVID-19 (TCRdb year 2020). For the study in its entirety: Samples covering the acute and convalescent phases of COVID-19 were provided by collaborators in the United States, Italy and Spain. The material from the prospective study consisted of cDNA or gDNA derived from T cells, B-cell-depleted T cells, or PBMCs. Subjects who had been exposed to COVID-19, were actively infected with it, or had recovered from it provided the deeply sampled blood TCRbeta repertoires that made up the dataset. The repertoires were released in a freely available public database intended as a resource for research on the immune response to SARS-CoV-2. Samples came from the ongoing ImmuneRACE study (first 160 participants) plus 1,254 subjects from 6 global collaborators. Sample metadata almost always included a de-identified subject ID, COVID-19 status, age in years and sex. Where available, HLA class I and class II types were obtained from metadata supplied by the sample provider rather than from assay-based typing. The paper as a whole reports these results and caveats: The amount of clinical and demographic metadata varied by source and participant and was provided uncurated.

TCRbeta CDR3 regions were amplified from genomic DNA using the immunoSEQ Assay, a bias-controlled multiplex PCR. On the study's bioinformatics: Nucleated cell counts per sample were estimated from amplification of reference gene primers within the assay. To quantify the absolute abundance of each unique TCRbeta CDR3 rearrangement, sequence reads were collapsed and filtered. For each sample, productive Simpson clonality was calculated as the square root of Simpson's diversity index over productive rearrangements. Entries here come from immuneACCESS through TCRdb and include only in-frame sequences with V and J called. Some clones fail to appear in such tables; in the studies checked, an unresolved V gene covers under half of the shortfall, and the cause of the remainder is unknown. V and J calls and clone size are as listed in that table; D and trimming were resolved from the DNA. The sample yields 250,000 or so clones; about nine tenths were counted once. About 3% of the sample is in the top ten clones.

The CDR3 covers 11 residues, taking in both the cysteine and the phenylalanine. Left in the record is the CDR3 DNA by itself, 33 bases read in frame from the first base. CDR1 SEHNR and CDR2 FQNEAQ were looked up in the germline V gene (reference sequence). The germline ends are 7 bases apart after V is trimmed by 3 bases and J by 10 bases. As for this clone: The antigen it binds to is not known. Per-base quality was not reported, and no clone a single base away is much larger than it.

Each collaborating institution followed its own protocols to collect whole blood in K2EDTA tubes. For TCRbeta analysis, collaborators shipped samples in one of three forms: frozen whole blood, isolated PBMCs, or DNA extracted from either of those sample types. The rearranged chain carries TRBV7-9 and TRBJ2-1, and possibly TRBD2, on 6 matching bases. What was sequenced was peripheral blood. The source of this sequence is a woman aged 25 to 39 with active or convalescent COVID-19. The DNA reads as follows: TGTGCCAGCAGCTTGCGGGGCGAGCAGTTCTTC. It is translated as CASSLRGEQFF.